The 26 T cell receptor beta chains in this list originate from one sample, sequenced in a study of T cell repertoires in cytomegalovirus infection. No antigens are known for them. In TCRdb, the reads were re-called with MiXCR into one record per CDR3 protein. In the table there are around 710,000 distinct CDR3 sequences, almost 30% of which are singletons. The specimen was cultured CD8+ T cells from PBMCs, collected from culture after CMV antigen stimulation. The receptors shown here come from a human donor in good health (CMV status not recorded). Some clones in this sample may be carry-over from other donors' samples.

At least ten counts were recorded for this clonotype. CDR3 sequence: CASSPGGAPEAFF. Here the CDR3 DNA reads TGTGCCAGCAGCCCTGGGGGGGCCCCTGAAGCTTTCTTT. The rearrangement links TRBV7-9 to TRBJ1-1; maybe TRBD1 (6 bases). Germline loops: CDR1 SEHNR, CDR2 FQNEAQ (reference sequence). The CDR3 runs 13 residues. The V gene lost 5 bases and the J gene lost 6 bases, with 13 bases spanning the gap.

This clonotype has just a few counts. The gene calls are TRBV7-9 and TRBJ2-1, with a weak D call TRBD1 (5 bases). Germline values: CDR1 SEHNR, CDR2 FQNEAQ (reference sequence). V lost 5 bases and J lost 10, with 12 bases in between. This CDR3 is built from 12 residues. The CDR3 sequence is CASSPRAHEQFF. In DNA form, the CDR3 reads TGTGCCAGCAGCCCCAGGGCACACGAGCAGTTCTTC.

The CDR3: CASSLSLGQGISPLHF. The DNA for the CDR3 is TGTGCCAGCAGTTTATCGCTAGGACAGGGGATTTCACCCCTCCACTTT. The V gene is TRBV27, the J gene TRBJ1-6; 9 nucleotides align to TRBD1. The CDR3 runs 16 residues. CDR1 and CDR2 from the germline V gene are MNHEY and SMNVEV (reference sequence). With V trimmed by 0 bases and J by 9 bases, 6 bases remained unmatched.

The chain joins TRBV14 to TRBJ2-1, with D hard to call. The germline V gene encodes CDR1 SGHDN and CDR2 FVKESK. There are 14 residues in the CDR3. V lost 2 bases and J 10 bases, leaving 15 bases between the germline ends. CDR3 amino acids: CASSQWLPTEEQFF. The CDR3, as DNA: TGTGCCAGCAGCCAATGGCTACCCACGGAGGAGCAGTTCTTC.

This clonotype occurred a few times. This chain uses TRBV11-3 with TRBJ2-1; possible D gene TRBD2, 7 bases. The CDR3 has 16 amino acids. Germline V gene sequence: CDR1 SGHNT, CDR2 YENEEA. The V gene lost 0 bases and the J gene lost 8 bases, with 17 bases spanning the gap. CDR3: CASSLDIGGGLDEQFF. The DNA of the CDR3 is TGTGCCAGCAGCTTAGATATTGGGGGGGGCTTGGATGAGCAGTTCTTC. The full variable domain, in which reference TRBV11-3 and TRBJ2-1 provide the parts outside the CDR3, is EAGVVQSPRYKIIEKKQPVAFWCNPISGHNTLYWYLQNLGQGPELLIRYENEEAVDDSQLPKDRFSAERLKGVDSTLKIQPAELGDSAVYLCASSLDIGGGLDEQFFGPGTRLTVL.

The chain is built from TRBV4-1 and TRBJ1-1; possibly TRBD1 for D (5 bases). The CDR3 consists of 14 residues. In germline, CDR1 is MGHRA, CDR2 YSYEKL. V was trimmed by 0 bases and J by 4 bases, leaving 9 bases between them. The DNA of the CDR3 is TGCGCCAGCAGCCAAGATGGGGGGTCCACTGAAGCTTTCTTT. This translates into CASSQDGGSTEAFF.

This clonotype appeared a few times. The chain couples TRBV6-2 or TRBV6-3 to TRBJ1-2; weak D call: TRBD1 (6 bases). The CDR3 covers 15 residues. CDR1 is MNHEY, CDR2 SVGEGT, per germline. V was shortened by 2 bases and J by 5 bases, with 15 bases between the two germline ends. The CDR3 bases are TGTGCCAGCAGTTACCTTCCAGGGGTGCGGTATGGCTACACCTTC. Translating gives CASSYLPGVRYGYTF.

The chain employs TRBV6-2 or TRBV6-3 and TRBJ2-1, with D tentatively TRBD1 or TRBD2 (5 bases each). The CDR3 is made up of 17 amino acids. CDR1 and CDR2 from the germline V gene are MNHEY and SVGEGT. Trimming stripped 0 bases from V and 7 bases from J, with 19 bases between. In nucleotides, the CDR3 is TGTGCCAGCAGTTACTCAACTAGGGACCTAGGCGGGAATGAGCAGTTCTTC. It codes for CASSYSTRDLGGNEQFF.

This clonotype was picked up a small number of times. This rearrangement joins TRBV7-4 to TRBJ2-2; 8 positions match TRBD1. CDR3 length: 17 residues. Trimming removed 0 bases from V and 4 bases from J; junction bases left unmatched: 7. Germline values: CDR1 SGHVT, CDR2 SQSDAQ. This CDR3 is CASSLASQGAGTGELFF. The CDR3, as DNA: TGTGCCAGCAGCTTAGCTTCGCAGGGGGCAGGCACCGGGGAGCTGTTTTTT.

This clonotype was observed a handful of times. CDR3 coding DNA: TGTGCCAGCAGTTTATCTGGAGGGGCTGGAAACACCATATATTTT. Residues: CASSLSGGAGNTIYF. The J gene is TRBJ1-3, the V gene TRBV27, with D tentatively TRBD1 (5 bases). Deletions cut 0 bases from V and 2 bases from J, with 8 bases between. From germline, CDR1 is MNHEY and CDR2 SMNVEV (reference sequence). The CDR3 extends over 15 amino acids.

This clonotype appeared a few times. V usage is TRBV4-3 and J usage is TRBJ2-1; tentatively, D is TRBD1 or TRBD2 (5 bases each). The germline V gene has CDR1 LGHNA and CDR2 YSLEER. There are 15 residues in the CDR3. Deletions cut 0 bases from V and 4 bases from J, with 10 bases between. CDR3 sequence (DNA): TGCGCCAGCAGCCAAGATTGGGGACGGTACAATGAGCAGTTCTTC. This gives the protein CASSQDWGRYNEQFF.

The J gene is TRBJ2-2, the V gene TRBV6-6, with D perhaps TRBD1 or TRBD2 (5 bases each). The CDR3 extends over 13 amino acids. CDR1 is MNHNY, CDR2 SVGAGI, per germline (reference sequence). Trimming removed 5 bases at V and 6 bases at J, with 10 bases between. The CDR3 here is CASSHQGPGELFF. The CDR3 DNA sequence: TGTGCCAGCAGTCATCAGGGACCCGGGGAGCTGTTTTTT.

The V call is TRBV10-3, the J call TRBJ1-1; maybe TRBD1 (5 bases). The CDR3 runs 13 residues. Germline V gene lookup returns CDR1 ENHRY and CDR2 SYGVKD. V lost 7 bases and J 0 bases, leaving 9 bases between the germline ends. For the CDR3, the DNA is TGTGCCATCATAGGGACGTTGAACACTGAAGCTTTCTTT. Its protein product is CAIIGTLNTEAFF.

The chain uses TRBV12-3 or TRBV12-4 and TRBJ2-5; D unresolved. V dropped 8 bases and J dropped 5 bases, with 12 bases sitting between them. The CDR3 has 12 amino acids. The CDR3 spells CASAILLETQYF. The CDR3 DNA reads TGTGCCAGCGCAATACTTCTCGAGACCCAGTACTTC.

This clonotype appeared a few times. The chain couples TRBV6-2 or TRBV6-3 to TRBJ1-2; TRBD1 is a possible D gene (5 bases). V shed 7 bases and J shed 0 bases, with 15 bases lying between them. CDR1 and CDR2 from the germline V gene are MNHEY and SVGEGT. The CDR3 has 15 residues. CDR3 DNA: TGTGCCAGCACCAACTTACCGACAGCTAACTATGGCTACACCTTC. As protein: CASTNLPTANYGYTF.

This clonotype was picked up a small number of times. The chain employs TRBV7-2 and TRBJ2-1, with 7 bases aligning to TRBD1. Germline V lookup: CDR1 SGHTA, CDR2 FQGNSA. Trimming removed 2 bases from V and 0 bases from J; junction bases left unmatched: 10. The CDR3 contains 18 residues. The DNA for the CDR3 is TGTGCCAGCAGCTTAACCCGGACAGGCGGCGGCTCCTACAATGAGCAGTTCTTC. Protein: CASSLTRTGGGSYNEQFF.

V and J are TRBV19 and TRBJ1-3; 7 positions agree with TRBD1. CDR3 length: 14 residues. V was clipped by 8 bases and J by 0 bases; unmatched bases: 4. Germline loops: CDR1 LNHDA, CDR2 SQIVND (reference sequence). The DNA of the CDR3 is TGTGCCAGTGACTCAGGGGGCTCTGGAAACACCATATATTTT. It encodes CASDSGGSGNTIYF.

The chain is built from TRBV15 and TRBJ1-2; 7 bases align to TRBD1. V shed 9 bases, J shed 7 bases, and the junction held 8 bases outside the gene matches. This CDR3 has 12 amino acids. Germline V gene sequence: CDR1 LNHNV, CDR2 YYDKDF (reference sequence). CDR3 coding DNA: TGTGCCACGGGGACAGCCTTTATTGGCTACACCTTC. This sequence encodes CATGTAFIGYTF.

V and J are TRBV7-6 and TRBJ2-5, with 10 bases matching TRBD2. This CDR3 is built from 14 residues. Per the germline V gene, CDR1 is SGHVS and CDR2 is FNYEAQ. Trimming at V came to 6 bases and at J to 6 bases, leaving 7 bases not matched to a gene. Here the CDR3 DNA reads TGTGCCAGCAGTCCCAGCGGGGGGGCCCAGACCCAGTACTTC. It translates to CASSPSGGAQTQYF. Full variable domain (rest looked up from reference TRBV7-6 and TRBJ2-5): GAGVSQSPRYKVTKRGQDVALRCDPISGHVSLYWYRQALGQGPEFLTYFNYEAQQDKSGLPNDRFSAERPEGSISTLTIQRTEQRDSAMYRCASSPSGGAQTQYFGPGTRLLVL.

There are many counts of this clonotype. The CDR3 reads CASSQESSLATFYEQFF. The CDR3 nucleotides are TGCGCCAGCAGCCAAGAATCGTCACTTGCCACCTTCTATGAGCAGTTCTTC. The rearrangement joins TRBV4-1 to TRBJ2-1; D is undetermined. Trimming stripped 0 bases from V and 8 bases from J, with 20 bases between. Germline lookup yields CDR1 MGHRA and CDR2 YSYEKL. The CDR3 has 17 amino acids.

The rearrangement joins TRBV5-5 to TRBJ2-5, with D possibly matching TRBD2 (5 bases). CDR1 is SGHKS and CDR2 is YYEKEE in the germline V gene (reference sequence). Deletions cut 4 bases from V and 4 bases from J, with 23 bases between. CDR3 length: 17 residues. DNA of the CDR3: TGTGCCAGCAGCCTAGAGTGGAGATCGGGGATACTAGAGACCCAGTACTTC. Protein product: CASSLEWRSGILETQYF. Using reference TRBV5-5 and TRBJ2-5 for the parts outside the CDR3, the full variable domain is DAGVTQSPTHLIKTRGQQVTLRCSPISGHKSVSWYQQVLGQGPQFIFQYYEKEERGRGNFPDRFSARQFPNYSSELNVNALLLGDSALYLCASSLEWRSGILETQYFGPGTRLLVL.

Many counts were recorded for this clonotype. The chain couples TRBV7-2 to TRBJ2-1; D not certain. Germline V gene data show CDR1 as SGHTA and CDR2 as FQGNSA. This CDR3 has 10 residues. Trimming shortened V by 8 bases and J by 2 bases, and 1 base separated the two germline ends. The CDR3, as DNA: TGTGCCAGCGCCTACAATGAGCAGTTCTTC. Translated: CASAYNEQFF.

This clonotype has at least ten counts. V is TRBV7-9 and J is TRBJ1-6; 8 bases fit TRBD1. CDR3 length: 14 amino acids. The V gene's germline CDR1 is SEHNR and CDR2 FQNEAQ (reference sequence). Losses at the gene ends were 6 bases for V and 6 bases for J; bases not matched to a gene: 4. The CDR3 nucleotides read TGTGCCAGCAGAATGGACAGGGCTAATTCACCCCTCCACTTT. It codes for CASRMDRANSPLHF.

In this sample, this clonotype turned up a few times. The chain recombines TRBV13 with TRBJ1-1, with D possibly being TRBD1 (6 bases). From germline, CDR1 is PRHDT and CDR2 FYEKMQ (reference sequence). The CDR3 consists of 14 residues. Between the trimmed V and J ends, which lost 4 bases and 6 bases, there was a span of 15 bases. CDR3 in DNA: TGTGCCAGCAGCTCCCGGCACAGGGAATCTGAAGCTTTCTTT. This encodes CASSSRHRESEAFF.

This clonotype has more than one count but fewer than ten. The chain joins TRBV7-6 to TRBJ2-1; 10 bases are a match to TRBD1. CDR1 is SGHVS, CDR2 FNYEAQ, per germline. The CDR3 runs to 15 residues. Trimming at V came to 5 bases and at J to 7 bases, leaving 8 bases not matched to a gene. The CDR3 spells CASSQTGGFENEQFF. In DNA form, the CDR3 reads TGTGCCAGCAGCCAGACAGGGGGCTTTGAAAATGAGCAGTTCTTC.

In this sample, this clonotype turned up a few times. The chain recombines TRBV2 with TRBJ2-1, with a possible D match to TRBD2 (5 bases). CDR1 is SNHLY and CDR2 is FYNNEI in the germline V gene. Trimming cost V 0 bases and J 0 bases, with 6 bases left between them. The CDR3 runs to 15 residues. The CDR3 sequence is CASSEAGSSYNEQFF. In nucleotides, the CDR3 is TGTGCCAGCAGTGAAGCAGGGAGCTCCTACAATGAGCAGTTCTTC.